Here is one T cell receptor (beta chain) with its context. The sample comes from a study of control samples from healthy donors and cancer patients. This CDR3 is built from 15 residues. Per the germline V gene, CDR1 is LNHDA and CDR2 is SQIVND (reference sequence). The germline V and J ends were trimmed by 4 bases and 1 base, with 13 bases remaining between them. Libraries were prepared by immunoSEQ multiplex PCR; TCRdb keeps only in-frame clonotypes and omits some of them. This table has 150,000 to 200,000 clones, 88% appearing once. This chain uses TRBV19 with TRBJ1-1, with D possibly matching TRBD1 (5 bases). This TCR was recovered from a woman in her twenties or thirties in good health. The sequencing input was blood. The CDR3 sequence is CASSKPGTGNTEAFF. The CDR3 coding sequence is TGTGCCAGTAGTAAACCCGGGACGGGGAACACTGAAGCTTTCTTT.